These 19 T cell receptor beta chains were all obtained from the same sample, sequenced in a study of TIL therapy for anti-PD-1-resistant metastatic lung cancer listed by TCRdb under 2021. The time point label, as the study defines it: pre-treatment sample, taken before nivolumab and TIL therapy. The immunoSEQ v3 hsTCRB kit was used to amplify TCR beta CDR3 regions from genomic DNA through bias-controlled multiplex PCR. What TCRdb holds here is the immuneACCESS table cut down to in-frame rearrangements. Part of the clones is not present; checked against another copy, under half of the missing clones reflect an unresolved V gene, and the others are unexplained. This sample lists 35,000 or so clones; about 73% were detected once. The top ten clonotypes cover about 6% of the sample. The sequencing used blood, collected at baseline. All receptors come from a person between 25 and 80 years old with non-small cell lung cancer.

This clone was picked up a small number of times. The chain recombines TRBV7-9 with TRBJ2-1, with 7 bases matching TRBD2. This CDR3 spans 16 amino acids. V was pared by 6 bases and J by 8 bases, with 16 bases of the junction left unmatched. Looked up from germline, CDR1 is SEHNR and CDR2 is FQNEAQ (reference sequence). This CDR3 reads CASRPPRTSEGHEQFF. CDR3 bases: TGTGCCAGCAGACCGCCCAGGACTAGTGAGGGCCATGAGCAGTTCTTC.

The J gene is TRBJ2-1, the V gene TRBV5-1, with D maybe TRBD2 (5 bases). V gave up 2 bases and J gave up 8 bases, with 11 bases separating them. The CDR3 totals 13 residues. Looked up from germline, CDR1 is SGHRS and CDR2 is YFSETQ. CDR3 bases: TGCGCCAGCAGCTTTCGGGGTCAGGATGAGCAGTTCTTC. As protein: CASSFRGQDEQFF.

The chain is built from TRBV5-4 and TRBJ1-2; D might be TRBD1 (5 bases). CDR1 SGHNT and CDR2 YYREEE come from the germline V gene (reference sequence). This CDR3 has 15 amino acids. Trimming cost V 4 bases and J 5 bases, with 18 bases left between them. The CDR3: CASSPGGDGPYGYTF. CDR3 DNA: TGTGCCAGCAGCCCAGGAGGGGACGGCCCTTATGGCTACACCTTC.

The CDR3 is CASSHPDNYGYTF. CDR3 DNA: TGTGCCAGCAGCCACCCGGACAACTATGGCTACACCTTC. V is TRBV5-6 and J is TRBJ1-2; D is unresolved. This CDR3 is 13 amino acids long. Germline loops: CDR1 SGHDT, CDR2 YYEEEE. V gave up 4 bases and J gave up 2 bases, with 9 bases separating them. Together with reference TRBV5-6 and TRBJ1-2, the CDR3 gives the full variable domain: DAGVTQSPTHLIKTRGQQVTLRCSPKSGHDTVSWYQQALGQGPQFIFQYYEEEERQRGNFPDRFSGHQFPNYSSELNVNALLLGDSALYLCASSHPDNYGYTFGSGTRLTVV.

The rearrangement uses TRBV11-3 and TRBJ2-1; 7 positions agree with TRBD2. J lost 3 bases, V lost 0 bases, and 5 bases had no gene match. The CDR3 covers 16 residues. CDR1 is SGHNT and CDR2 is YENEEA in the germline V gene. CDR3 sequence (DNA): TGTGCCAGCAGCTTAGAGGCGGGAGCCCACTACAATGAGCAGTTCTTC. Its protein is CASSLEAGAHYNEQFF.

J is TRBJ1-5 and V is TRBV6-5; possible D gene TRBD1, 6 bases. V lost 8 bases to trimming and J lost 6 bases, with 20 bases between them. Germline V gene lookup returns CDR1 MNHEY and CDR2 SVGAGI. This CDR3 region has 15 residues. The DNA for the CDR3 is TGTGCCAGCTGCCCGCCAGGGGCCAAGGGTCAGCCCCAGCATTTT. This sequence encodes CASCPPGAKGQPQHF.

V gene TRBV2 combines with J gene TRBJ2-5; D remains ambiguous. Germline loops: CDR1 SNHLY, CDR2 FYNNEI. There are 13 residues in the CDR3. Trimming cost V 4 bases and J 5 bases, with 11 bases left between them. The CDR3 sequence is CASSVVGRETQYF. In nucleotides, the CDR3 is TGTGCCAGCAGTGTTGTAGGGCGGGAGACCCAGTACTTC.

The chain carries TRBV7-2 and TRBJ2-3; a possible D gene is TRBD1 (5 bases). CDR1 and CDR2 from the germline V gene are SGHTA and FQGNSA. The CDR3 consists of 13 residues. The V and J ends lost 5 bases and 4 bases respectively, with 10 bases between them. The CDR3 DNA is TGTGCCAGCAGCCTACAGGTTTCAGATACGCAGTATTTT. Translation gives CASSLQVSDTQYF.

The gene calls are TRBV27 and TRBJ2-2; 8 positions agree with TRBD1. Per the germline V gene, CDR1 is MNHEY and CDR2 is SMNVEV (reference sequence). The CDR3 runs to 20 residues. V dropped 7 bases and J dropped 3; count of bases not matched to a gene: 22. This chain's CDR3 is CASKDQWQGAPIRDTGELFF. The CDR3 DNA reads TGTGCCAGCAAGGACCAGTGGCAGGGGGCCCCAATCAGGGACACCGGGGAGCTGTTTTTT.

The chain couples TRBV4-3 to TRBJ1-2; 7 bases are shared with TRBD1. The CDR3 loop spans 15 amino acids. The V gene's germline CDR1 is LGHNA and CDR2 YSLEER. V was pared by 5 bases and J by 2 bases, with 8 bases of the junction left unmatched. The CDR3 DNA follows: TGCGCCAGCAGCACCATTGACAGGGAGAACTATGGCTACACCTTC. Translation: CASSTIDRENYGYTF.

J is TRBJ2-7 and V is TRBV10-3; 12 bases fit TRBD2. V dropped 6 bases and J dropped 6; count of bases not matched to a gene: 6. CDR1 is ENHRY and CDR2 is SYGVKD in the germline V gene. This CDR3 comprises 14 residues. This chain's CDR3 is CAISPTSGSFEQYF. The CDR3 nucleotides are TGTGCCATCAGCCCGACTAGCGGGAGTTTCGAGCAGTACTTC.

CDR3 in DNA: TGTGCCAGCAGCGTGCAGGAGGGCCGGGGCTACACCTTC. As protein: CASSVQEGRGYTF. The chain is built from TRBV9 and TRBJ1-2, with no clear D. Germline CDR1 reads SGDLS; CDR2 reads YYNGEE. V lost 2 bases and J 8 bases, leaving 13 bases between the germline ends. The CDR3 length is 13 residues.

The CDR3 protein is CASSQTTSYGELFF. The DNA of the CDR3 is TGCGCCAGCAGCCAAACGACTAGTTACGGGGAGCTGTTTTTT. The chain has TRBV4-3 and TRBJ2-2; D might be TRBD2 (6 bases). CDR1 LGHNA and CDR2 YSLEER come from the germline V gene. V lost 2 bases and J lost 7, with 11 bases in between. CDR3 length: 14 residues.

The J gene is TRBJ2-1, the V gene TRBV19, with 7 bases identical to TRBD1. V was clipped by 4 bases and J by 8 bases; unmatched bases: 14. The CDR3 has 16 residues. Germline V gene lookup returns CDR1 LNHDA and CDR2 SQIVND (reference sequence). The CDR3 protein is CASSKGQLGSSDEQFF. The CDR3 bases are TGTGCCAGTAGTAAGGGACAGCTGGGATCGTCCGATGAGCAGTTCTTC.

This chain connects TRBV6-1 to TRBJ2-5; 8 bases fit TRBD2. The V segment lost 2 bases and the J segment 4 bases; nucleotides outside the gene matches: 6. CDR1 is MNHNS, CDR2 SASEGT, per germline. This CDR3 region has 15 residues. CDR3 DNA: TGTGCCAGCAGTGAACGTCCGGGGGGGCGAGAGACCCAGTACTTC. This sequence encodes CASSERPGGRETQYF.

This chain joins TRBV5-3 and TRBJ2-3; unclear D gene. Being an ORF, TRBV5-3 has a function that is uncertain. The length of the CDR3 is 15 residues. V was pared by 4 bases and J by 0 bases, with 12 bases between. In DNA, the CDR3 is TGTGCCAGAAGCCCCCGTTCGTATAGCACAGATACGCAGTATTTT. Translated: CARSPRSYSTDTQYF.

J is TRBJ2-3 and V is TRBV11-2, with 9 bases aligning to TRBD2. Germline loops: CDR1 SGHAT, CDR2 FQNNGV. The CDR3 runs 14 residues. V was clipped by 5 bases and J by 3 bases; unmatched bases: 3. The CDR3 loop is CASSRLAETDTQYF. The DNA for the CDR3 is TGTGCCAGCAGCCGACTAGCGGAAACAGATACGCAGTATTTT.

CDR3 DNA sequence: TGTGCCAGCAGTGCCACCGGGACAGGCAACAATGAGCAGTTCTTC. Residues: CASSATGTGNNEQFF. The rearrangement joins TRBV9 to TRBJ2-1; TRBD1 aligns across 8 bases. The CDR3 has 15 residues. Trimming at V came to 5 bases and at J to 5 bases, leaving 9 bases not matched to a gene. CDR1 is SGDLS and CDR2 is YYNGEE in the germline V gene.

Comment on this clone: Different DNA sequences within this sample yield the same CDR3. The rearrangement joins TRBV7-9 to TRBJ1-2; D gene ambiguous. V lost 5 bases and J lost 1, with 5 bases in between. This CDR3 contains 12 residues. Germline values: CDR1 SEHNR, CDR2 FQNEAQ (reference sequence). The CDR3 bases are TGTGCCAGCAGCCCCAGTAACTATGGCTACACCTTC. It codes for CASSPSNYGYTF.